This T cell receptor (beta chain) was recorded in a study of shared clonotypes between healthy human individuals. Findings and caveats of the study: Some clonotypes were shared by all four sorted-subset donors, while others were not shared. The non-shared ones had lower generation probabilities than the shared ones.

CDR3 length: 15 residues. After removal of 2 bases from V and 4 bases from J, the junction contained 5 bases not matched to a gene. CDR1 is SGHVS and CDR2 is FNYEAQ in the germline V gene. Comment on this clone: Its specificity is unknown.

TCRdb's table, derived via immunoSEQ multiplex PCR, lists solely in-frame clones and lacks some. This repertoire shows hundreds of thousands of clones, around 67% found once; its top ten account for 8.5% to 12%. The chain joins TRBV7-6 to TRBJ2-3, with 8 bases identical to TRBD2. This TCR was recovered from a young man in good health. The sample taken for sequencing was memory CD4+ T cells sorted from blood. Subset here: CD45RA-negative fraction. The CDR3 sequence: CASSLLSGSADTQYF. In nucleotides, the CDR3 is TGTGCCAGCAGCTTACTAAGCGGGAGTGCAGATACGCAGTATTTT.